Detailed here is one T cell receptor (beta chain). The sample comes from a study of T cells in Graves' hyperthyroidism and ophthalmopathy. This CDR3 is 15 amino acids long. The V and J ends lost 0 bases and 0 bases respectively, with 9 bases between them. CDR1 and CDR2 from the germline V gene are SGDLS and YYNGEE. Template material for amplifying TCR beta CDR3 regions consisted of RNA transcripts. RT-PCR in the first round (using the HTBI primer set) targeted the TCR CDR3. TCRdb re-derived calls from the multiplex PCR reads in MiXCR, one entry per CDR3 protein. The table includes hundreds of thousands of distinct CDR3 sequences, 40% to 55% detected once.

Sequences were obtained from peripheral blood or thyroid tissue (not recorded which). This sequence was found in a woman between 18 and 30 years old with Graves' hyperthyroidism. This chain uses TRBV9 with TRBJ1-2, with TRBD1 as a possible D gene (6 bases). The CDR3 loop is CASSVVGQPNYGYTF. CDR3 nucleotides: TGTGCCAGCAGCGTAGTGGGACAACCTAACTATGGCTACACCTTC.